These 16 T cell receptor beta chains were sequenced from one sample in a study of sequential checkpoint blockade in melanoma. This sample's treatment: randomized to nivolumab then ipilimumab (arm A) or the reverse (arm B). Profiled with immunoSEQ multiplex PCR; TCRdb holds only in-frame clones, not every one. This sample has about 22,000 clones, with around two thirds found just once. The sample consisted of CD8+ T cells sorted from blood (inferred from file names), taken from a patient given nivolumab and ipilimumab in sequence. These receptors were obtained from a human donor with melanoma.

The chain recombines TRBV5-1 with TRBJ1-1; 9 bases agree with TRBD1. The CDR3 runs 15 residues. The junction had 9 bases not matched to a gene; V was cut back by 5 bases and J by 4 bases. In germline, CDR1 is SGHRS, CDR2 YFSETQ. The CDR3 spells CASSPTGGSGTEAFF. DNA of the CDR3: TGCGCCAGCAGTCCAACAGGGGGCTCGGGCACTGAAGCTTTCTTT. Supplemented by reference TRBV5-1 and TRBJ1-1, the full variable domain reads KAGVTQTPRYLIKTRGQQVTLSCSPISGHRSVSWYQQTPGQGLQFLFEYFSETQRNKGNFPGRFSGRQFSNSRSEMNVSTLELGDSALYLCASSPTGGSGTEAFFGQGTRLTVV.

The CDR3, as DNA: TGTGCCAGCAGCTCGGTCATCTACGAGCAGTACTTC. It specifies CASSSVIYEQYF. The chain is built from TRBV7-9 and TRBJ2-7; D is undetermined. There are 12 residues in the CDR3. Per the germline V gene, CDR1 is SEHNR and CDR2 is FQNEAQ (reference sequence). With 4 bases removed from V and 3 bases from J, the gap between germline ends came to 7 bases.

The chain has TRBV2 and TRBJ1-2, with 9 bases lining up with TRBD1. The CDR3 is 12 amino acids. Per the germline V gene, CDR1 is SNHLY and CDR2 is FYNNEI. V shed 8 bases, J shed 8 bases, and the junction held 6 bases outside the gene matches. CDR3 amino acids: CASGTGYLGYTF. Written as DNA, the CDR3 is TGTGCCAGCGGGACAGGGTACTTAGGCTACACCTTC. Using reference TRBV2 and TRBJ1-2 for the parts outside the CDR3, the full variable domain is EPEVTQTPSHQVTQMGQEVILRCVPISNHLYFYWYRQILGQKVEFLVSFYNNEISEKSEIFDDQFSVERPDGSNFTLKIRSTKLEDSAMYFCASGTGYLGYTFGSGTRLTVV.

This CDR3 is CASSQSSVSGEQFF. In DNA, the CDR3 is TGCGCCAGCAGCCAGTCCTCTGTCTCAGGAGAGCAGTTCTTC. V is TRBV4-1 and J is TRBJ2-1; no clear D gene. Germline loops: CDR1 MGHRA, CDR2 YSYEKL. V gave up 3 bases and J gave up 10 bases, with 16 bases separating them. The CDR3 extends over 14 amino acids.

The CDR3 DNA sequence: TGTGCCAGCACCTCAGACAGGGTCTCCGGGGAGCTGTTTTTT. It specifies CASTSDRVSGELFF. This chain links TRBV5-4 with TRBJ2-2; TRBD1 matches at 7 bases. The CDR3 has 14 amino acids. Looked up from germline, CDR1 is SGHNT and CDR2 is YYREEE (reference sequence). Germline trimming cut 6 bases from V and 6 bases from J; bases unmatched to any gene: 8. The complete variable domain, with remaining parts taken from reference TRBV5-4 and TRBJ2-2, reads ETGVTQSPTHLIKTRGQQVTLRCSSQSGHNTVSWYQQALGQGPQFIFQYYREEENGRGNFPPRFSGLQFPNYSSELNVNALELDDSALYLCASTSDRVSGELFFGEGSRLTVL.

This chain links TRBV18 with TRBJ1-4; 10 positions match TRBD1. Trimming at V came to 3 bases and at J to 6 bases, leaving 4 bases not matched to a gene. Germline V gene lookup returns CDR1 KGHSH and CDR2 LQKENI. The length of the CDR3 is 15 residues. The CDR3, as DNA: TGTGCCAGCTCACCGGCGGACAGGGGGTATGAAAAACTGTTTTTT. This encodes CASSPADRGYEKLFF.

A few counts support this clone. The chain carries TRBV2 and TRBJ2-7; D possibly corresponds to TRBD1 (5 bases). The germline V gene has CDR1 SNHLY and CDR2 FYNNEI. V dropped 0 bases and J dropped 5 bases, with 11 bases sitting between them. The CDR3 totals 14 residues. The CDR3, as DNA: TGTGCCAGCAGTGAAGCTCAGGGTATCGACGAGCAGTACTTC. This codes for CASSEAQGIDEQYF.

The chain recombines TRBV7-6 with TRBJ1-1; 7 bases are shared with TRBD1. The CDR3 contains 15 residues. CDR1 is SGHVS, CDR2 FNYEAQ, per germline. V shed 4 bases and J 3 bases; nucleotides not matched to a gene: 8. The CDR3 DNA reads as TGTGCCAGCAGCTACGGACAGGAGGGGTACACTGAAGCTTTCTTT. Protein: CASSYGQEGYTEAFF.

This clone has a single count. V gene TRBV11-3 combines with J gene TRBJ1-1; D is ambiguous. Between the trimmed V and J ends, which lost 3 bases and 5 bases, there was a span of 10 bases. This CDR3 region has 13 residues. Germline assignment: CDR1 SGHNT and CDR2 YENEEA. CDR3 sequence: CASSFKYGTEAFF. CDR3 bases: TGTGCCAGCAGCTTTAAGTACGGTACTGAAGCTTTCTTT.

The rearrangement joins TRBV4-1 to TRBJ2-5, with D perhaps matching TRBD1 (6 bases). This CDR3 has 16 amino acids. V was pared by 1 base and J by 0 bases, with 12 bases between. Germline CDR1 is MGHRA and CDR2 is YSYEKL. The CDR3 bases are TGCGCCAGCAGCCAAGCGACAGGAGCGTACCAAGAGACCCAGTACTTC. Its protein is CASSQATGAYQETQYF.

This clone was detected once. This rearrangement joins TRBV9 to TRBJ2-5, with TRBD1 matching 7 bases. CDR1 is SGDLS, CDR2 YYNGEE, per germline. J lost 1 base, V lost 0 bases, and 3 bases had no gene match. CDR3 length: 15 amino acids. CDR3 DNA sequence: TGTGCCAGCAGCGTAGGGGGACAGCCCCAAGAGACCCAGTACTTC. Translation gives CASSVGGQPQETQYF.

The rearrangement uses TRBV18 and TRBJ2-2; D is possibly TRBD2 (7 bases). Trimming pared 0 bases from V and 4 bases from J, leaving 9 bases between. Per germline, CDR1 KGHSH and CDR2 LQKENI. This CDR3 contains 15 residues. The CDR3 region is CASSPPAGATGELFF. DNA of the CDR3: TGTGCCAGCTCACCACCGGCGGGGGCCACCGGGGAGCTGTTTTTT.

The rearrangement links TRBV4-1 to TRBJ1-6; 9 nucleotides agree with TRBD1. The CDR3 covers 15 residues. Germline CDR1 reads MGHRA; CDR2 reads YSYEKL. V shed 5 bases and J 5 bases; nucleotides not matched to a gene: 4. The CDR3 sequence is CASSIGTGNNSPLHF. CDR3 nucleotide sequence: TGCGCCAGCAGCATTGGGACAGGGAATAATTCACCCCTCCACTTT.

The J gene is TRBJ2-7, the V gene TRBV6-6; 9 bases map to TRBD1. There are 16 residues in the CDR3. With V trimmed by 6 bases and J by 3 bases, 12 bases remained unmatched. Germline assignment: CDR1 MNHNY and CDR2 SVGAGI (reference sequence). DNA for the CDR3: TGTGCCAGCAGACAGACAGGGGGGGGCTCCTTCTACGAGCAGTACTTC. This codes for CASRQTGGGSFYEQYF.

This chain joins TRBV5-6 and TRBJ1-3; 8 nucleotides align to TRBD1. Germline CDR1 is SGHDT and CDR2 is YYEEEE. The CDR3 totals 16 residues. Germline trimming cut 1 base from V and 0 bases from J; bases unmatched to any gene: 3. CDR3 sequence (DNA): TGTGCCAGCAGCTTGTCGGGACAGGTCTCTGGAAACACCATATATTTT. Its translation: CASSLSGQVSGNTIYF.

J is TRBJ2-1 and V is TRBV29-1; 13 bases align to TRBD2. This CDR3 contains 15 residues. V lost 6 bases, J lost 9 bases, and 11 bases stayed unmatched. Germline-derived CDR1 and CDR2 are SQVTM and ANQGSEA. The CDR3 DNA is TGCAGCGTAGACGGACTAGCGGGGGATGGCGGTGAGCAGTTCTTC. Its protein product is CSVDGLAGDGGEQFF.